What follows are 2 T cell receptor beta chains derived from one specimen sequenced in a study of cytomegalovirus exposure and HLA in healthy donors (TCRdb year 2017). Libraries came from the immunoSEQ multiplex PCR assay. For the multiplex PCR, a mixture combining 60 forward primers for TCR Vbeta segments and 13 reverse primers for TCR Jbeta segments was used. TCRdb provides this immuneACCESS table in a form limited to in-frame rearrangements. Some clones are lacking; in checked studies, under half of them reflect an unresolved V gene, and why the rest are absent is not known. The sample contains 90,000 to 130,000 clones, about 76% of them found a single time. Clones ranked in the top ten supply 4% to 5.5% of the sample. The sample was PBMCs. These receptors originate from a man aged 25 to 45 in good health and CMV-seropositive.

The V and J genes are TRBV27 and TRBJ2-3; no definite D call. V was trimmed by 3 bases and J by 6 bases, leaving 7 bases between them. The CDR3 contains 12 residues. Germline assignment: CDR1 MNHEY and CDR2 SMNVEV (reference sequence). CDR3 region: CASSFRGDTQYF. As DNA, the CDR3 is TGTGCCAGCAGTTTTCGAGGTGATACGCAGTATTTT.

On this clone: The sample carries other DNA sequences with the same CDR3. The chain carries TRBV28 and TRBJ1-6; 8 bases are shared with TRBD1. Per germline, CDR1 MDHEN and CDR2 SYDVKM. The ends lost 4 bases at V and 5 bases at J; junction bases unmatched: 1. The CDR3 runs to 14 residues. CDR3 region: CASSSTGDNSPLHF. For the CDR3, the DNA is TGTGCCAGCAGTTCGACAGGGGATAATTCACCCCTCCACTTT.